Below are 31 T cell receptor beta chains sequenced from a single sample in a study of early T cells in non-severe SARS-CoV-2 infection. Via MiXCR, TCRdb re-called the 5' RACE reads, giving one row per CDR3 protein. This table holds more than 50,000 distinct CDR3 sequences, around 13% found once. The sequences come from whole blood, collected at baseline. Receptors were obtained from an adult who was a healthcare worker with PCR-confirmed SARS-CoV-2 infection or an uninfected control (not recorded which).

This chain's CDR3 is CASSSAGQGDEQYF. CDR3 in DNA: TGTGCCAGCAGCTCCGCCGGACAGGGCGACGAGCAGTACTTC. This chain uses TRBV7-9 with TRBJ2-7; 8 positions match TRBD1. The CDR3 is 14 amino acids. V lost 4 bases to trimming and J lost 5 bases; unmatched junction nucleotides: 7. CDR1 is SEHNR and CDR2 is FQNEAQ in the germline V gene (reference sequence).

This clonotype has a handful of counts. V is TRBV19 and J is TRBJ2-2, with TRBD2 matching 7 bases. V lost 5 bases to trimming and J lost 6 bases; unmatched junction nucleotides: 15. The CDR3 has 17 amino acids. Germline CDR1 is LNHDA and CDR2 is SQIVND (reference sequence). The chain's CDR3 is CASSGYRGLGLSGELFF. CDR3 coding DNA: TGTGCCAGTAGTGGATACCGAGGACTAGGGTTGTCCGGGGAGCTGTTTTTT.

This clonotype was picked up a small number of times. The rearrangement joins TRBV7-8 to TRBJ2-7; a possible D gene is TRBD2 (6 bases). The germline V gene has CDR1 SGHVS and CDR2 FQNEAQ. The ends were cut back, 5 bases at V and 7 bases at J, with 21 bases in the middle. The CDR3 has 15 residues. CDR3 in DNA: TGTGCCAGCAGCGTCCGCCGAGGAAAGGCGGGGGAGCAGTACTTC. Protein: CASSVRRGKAGEQYF.

This chain links TRBV3-1 with TRBJ2-1; 9 bases map to TRBD2. Trimming cost V 3 bases and J 3 bases; bases outside gene matches: 0. The CDR3 is 14 amino acids. From germline, CDR1 is LGHDT and CDR2 YNNKEL (reference sequence). In nucleotides, the CDR3 is TGTGCCAGCAGCCATAGCGGGAGCTACAATGAGCAGTTCTTC. Translating gives CASSHSGSYNEQFF.

This clonotype was counted a few times. This rearrangement joins TRBV6-2 or TRBV6-3 to TRBJ2-3, with 11 nucleotides matching TRBD2. Germline loops: CDR1 MNHEY, CDR2 SVGEGT. V trimming: 5 bases; J trimming: 6 bases; junction bases outside the gene matches: 7. This CDR3 contains 15 residues. CDR3 protein: CASSPTSGSPDTQYF. The CDR3 coding sequence is TGTGCCAGCAGTCCAACTAGCGGGAGCCCGGATACGCAGTATTTT.

V usage is TRBV7-9 and J usage is TRBJ1-2, with 9 nucleotides matching TRBD1. The CDR3 runs 13 residues. V shed 5 bases, J shed 8 bases, and the junction held 6 bases outside the gene matches. Germline-derived CDR1 and CDR2 are SEHNR and FQNEAQ (reference sequence). In DNA form, the CDR3 reads TGTGCCAGCAGCATCGGGACAGGGACGGGCTACACCTTC. It translates to CASSIGTGTGYTF.

The V call is TRBV7-2, the J call TRBJ1-1, with TRBD1 as a possible D gene (5 bases). CDR1 is SGHTA, CDR2 FQGNSA, per germline. This CDR3 region has 14 residues. Trimming took 2 bases from V and 1 from J, leaving 8 bases between them. The CDR3 loop reads CASSLRRGNTEAFF. In DNA, the CDR3 is TGTGCCAGCAGCTTAAGAAGGGGGAACACTGAAGCTTTCTTT. Variable domain in full (rest from reference TRBV7-2 and TRBJ1-1): GAGVSQSPSNKVTEKGKDVELRCDPISGHTALYWYRQSLGQGLEFLIYFQGNSAPDKSGLPSDRFSAERTGGSVSTLTIQRTQQEDSAVYLCASSLRRGNTEAFFGQGTRLTVV.

This clonotype was seen at least ten times. This chain links TRBV7-2 with TRBJ2-3; D call uncertain. This CDR3 region has 12 residues. The germline CDR1 and CDR2 sequences are SGHTA and FQGNSA. Trimming pared 1 base from V and 6 bases from J, leaving 5 bases between. CDR3 region: CASSLVPDTQYF. CDR3 nucleotides: TGTGCCAGCAGCTTAGTCCCTGATACGCAGTATTTT.

This sequence joins TRBV19 and TRBJ1-2; no clear D gene. The germline V and J ends were trimmed by 6 bases and 4 bases, with 15 bases remaining between them. CDR1 and CDR2 from the germline V gene are LNHDA and SQIVND (reference sequence). This CDR3 is 14 amino acids long. In DNA, the CDR3 is TGTGCCAGTAGCCTCCCAAGGCCGCGCTATGGCTACACCTTC. This translates into CASSLPRPRYGYTF.

This chain links TRBV18 with TRBJ2-2; TRBD1 is a possible D gene (6 bases). The CDR3 runs 15 residues. Germline-derived CDR1 and CDR2 are KGHSH and LQKENI. Trimming stripped 0 bases from V and 7 bases from J, with 12 bases between. The CDR3 sequence: CASSPPGAVSGELFF. The CDR3 nucleotides read TGTGCCAGCTCACCACCGGGGGCAGTCAGCGGGGAGCTGTTTTTT.

This clonotype appeared a few times. V and J are TRBV7-2 and TRBJ2-7; D is uncertain. CDR3 size: 12 residues. Trimming removed 5 bases at V and 4 bases at J, with 9 bases between. Germline CDR1 SGHTA, CDR2 FQGNSA. This CDR3 is CASSPYLYEQYF. For the CDR3, the DNA is TGTGCCAGCAGCCCCTACTTGTACGAGCAGTACTTC.

The table lists this clonotype with a few counts. V usage is TRBV28 and J usage is TRBJ2-1; either TRBD1 or TRBD2 may fit D (5 bases each). The CDR3 is 13 amino acids. The V and J ends lost 5 bases and 6 bases respectively, with 11 bases between them. The V gene's germline CDR1 is MDHEN and CDR2 SYDVKM. DNA of the CDR3: TGTGCCAGCAGTCCGGGGACGGGCAATGAGCAGTTCTTC. Protein: CASSPGTGNEQFF.

This clonotype was detected many times. This chain connects TRBV7-2 to TRBJ1-4; 12 positions match TRBD1. With V trimmed by 3 bases and J by 0 bases, 8 bases remained unmatched. Germline CDR1 reads SGHTA; CDR2 reads FQGNSA. The CDR3 sequence is 19 residues long. CDR3 loop: CASSLGQGAYIATNEKLFF. DNA of the CDR3: TGTGCCAGCAGCTTGGGACAGGGGGCATACATAGCAACTAATGAAAAACTGTTTTTT. Full variable domain (outside the CDR3, taken from reference TRBV7-2 and TRBJ1-4): GAGVSQSPSNKVTEKGKDVELRCDPISGHTALYWYRQSLGQGLEFLIYFQGNSAPDKSGLPSDRFSAERTGGSVSTLTIQRTQQEDSAVYLCASSLGQGAYIATNEKLFFGSGTQLSVL.

This clonotype was observed once. V usage is TRBV7-2 and J usage is TRBJ2-7; either TRBD1 or TRBD2 may fit D (5 bases each). Trimming shortened V by 4 bases and J by 2 bases, and 15 bases separated the two germline ends. The germline V gene has CDR1 SGHTA and CDR2 FQGNSA. CDR3 length: 15 residues. CDR3 DNA: TGTGCCAGCAGCTCCTCGGGACCCTCGGCCTACGAGCAGTACTTC. Its protein is CASSSSGPSAYEQYF.

The chain couples TRBV12-3 or TRBV12-4 to TRBJ1-2; D not resolved. With 6 bases removed from V and 6 bases from J, the gap between germline ends came to 17 bases. The CDR3 runs 14 residues. The DNA for the CDR3 is TGTGCCAGCAGCCTCGATCAGGTTTTCAATGGCTACACCTTC. Translation: CASSLDQVFNGYTF.

The gene calls are TRBV15 and TRBJ2-4, with D unclear. Trimming pared 1 base from V and 6 bases from J, leaving 10 bases between. Germline V gene sequence: CDR1 LNHNV, CDR2 YYDKDF (reference sequence). CDR3 size: 14 residues. The CDR3 DNA is TGTGCCACCAGCAGAGTCGGCTATCCAAACATTCAGTACTTC. Translating gives CATSRVGYPNIQYF.

This clonotype was seen only a few times. The DNA of the CDR3 is TGTGCCAGCAGTGAAAGGGATGAGCGGGAGTGGGGGATCACAGATACGCAGTATTTT. This encodes CASSERDEREWGITDTQYF. The chain is built from TRBV6-1 and TRBJ2-3; 8 positions match TRBD2. Per germline, CDR1 MNHNS and CDR2 SASEGT. CDR3 size: 19 residues. V shed 2 bases and J 2 bases; nucleotides not matched to a gene: 15.

This rearrangement joins TRBV20-1 to TRBJ2-1; D is unclear. The CDR3 has 13 amino acids. Trimming removed 3 bases from V and 0 bases from J, with 6 bases in between. CDR1 and CDR2 (germline): DFQATT, SNEGSKA (reference sequence). The CDR3 coding sequence is TGCAGTGCTAGTATGAGCTCCTACAATGAGCAGTTCTTC. This sequence encodes CSASMSSYNEQFF.

This clonotype appeared a few times. The gene calls are TRBV6-1 and TRBJ2-4; possibly TRBD1 or TRBD2 for D (5 bases each). The CDR3 has 15 amino acids. Germline V CDR1 and CDR2: MNHNS, SASEGT. V dropped 6 bases and J dropped 6 bases, with 18 bases sitting between them. The CDR3 spells CASRVRLGTGNIQYF. In DNA, the CDR3 is TGTGCCAGCAGAGTACGCCTCGGGACGGGAAACATTCAGTACTTC.

This chain connects TRBV20-1 to TRBJ2-7; tentatively, D is TRBD2 (5 bases). The V and J ends lost 5 bases and 6 bases respectively, with 11 bases between them. CDR1 is DFQATT, CDR2 SNEGSKA, per germline (reference sequence). The CDR3 is 11 amino acids. The CDR3 nucleotides read TGCAGTGCTGGGGAGACGATCGAGCAGTACTTC. Encoded protein: CSAGETIEQYF.

This clonotype was found a few times. The chain links TRBV9 to TRBJ2-7; 10 nucleotides align to TRBD2. Losses at the gene ends were 3 bases for V and 2 bases for J; bases not matched to a gene: 5. Germline CDR1 SGDLS, CDR2 YYNGEE. This CDR3 has 15 amino acids. The CDR3 bases are TGTGCCAGCAGCGCTAGCGGGAGTAGTACCTACGAGCAGTACTTC. Its translation: CASSASGSSTYEQYF.

Turning to this clonotype: Being one base from a much bigger clone, this may be a read error. V is TRBV7-2 and J is TRBJ2-2, with a weak D call TRBD2 (5 bases). This CDR3 region has 13 residues. CDR1 SGHTA and CDR2 FQGNSA come from the germline V gene. The CDR3 DNA sequence: TGTGCCAGCAGCTTTACTTACACCGGGGAGCTGATTTTT. This encodes CASSFTYTGELIF.

This clonotype was recorded a few times. This sequence joins TRBV20-1 and TRBJ2-1; no definite D call. CDR3 size: 13 residues. Germline CDR1 reads DFQATT; CDR2 reads SNEGSKA (reference sequence). V lost 3 bases, J lost 9 bases, and 15 bases lay in between. The chain's CDR3 is CSASRVSISEQFF. CDR3 DNA: TGCAGTGCTAGTAGAGTTAGTATAAGTGAGCAGTTCTTC.

This clonotype was recorded only once. The chain joins TRBV5-6 to TRBJ2-1, with a tentative D call TRBD2 (5 bases). Trimming pared 5 bases from V and 1 base from J, leaving 10 bases between. This CDR3 contains 14 residues. Germline CDR1 is SGHDT and CDR2 is YYEEEE. The DNA for the CDR3 is TGTGCCAGCAGGGGTAGGACTTCCTACAATGAGCAGTTCTTC. It translates to CASRGRTSYNEQFF.

As regards this clonotype: No conserved phenylalanine or tryptophan ends this CDR3, so it is likely a read error. Because the CDR3's place on the DNA is in doubt, the DNA is left out and the CDR3 is given as listed by TCRdb. The CDR3 is CAQTRRGPPT. The rearrangement uses TRBV12-2 and TRBJ2-1; the table calls TRBD1, which could not be checked here. TRBV12-2 represents a pseudogene. The CDR3 is 10 residues long, counting both termini.

The CDR3 protein is CSAGQTNTGELFF. DNA for the CDR3: TGCAGCGCTGGACAGACGAACACCGGGGAGCTGTTTTTT. The J gene is TRBJ2-2, the V gene TRBV29-1; D is possibly TRBD1 (6 bases). Germline CDR1 SQVTM, CDR2 ANQGSEA. V lost 7 bases, J lost 0 bases, and 9 bases lay in between. This CDR3 contains 13 residues.

The CDR3 is CASRGGDSPDEQYF. The CDR3 DNA sequence: TGTGCCAGCAGAGGGGGGGACAGTCCAGACGAGCAGTACTTC. This chain links TRBV13 with TRBJ2-7; possibly TRBD1 or TRBD2 for D (7 bases each). Germline CDR1 is PRHDT and CDR2 is FYEKMQ (reference sequence). The V end was cut by 6 bases, the J end by 5 bases, with 17 bases between. This CDR3 spans 14 amino acids. Full variable domain (missing parts from reference TRBV13 and TRBJ2-7): AAGVIQSPRHLIKEKRETATLKCYPIPRHDTVYWYQQGPGQDPQFLISFYEKMQSDKGSIPDRFSAQQFSDYHSELNMSSLELGDSALYFCASRGGDSPDEQYFGPGTRLTVT.

This clonotype was counted a few times. The chain recombines TRBV11-2 with TRBJ2-7; D not certain. CDR3 length: 11 residues. With 5 bases removed from V and 7 bases from J, the gap between germline ends came to 9 bases. Germline values: CDR1 SGHAT, CDR2 FQNNGV. The CDR3 sequence: CASSPALEQYF. The CDR3, as DNA: TGTGCCAGCAGCCCGGCTCTGGAGCAGTACTTC. Variable domain in full (rest from reference TRBV11-2 and TRBJ2-7): EAGVAQSPRYKIIEKRQSVAFWCNPISGHATLYWYQQILGQGPKLLIQFQNNGVVDDSQLPKDRFSAERLKGVDSTLKIQPAKLEDSAVYLCASSPALEQYFGPGTRLTVT.

The CDR3 nucleotides are TGTGCCAGCAGTTCCCCAGTTCTGGGGCACTACGAGCAGTACTTC. It is translated as CASSSPVLGHYEQYF. The V call is TRBV28, the J call TRBJ2-7, with D perhaps matching TRBD1 (5 bases). CDR1 is MDHEN, CDR2 SYDVKM, per germline. V shed 4 bases and J shed 3 bases, with 16 bases lying between them. This CDR3 spans 15 amino acids. Based on the CDR3 plus reference TRBV28 and TRBJ2-7, the full variable domain is DVKVTQSSRYLVKRTGEKVFLECVQDMDHENMFWYRQDPGLGLRLIYFSYDVKMKEKGDIPEGYSVSREKKERFSLILESASTNQTSMYLCASSSPVLGHYEQYFGPGTRLTVT.

This clonotype occurred many times. V is TRBV6-2 or TRBV6-3 and J is TRBJ2-6; D gene ambiguous. There are 13 residues in the CDR3. Trimming removed 0 bases at V and 3 bases at J, with 0 bases between. Germline V gene lookup returns CDR1 MNHEY and CDR2 SVGEGT. The CDR3 nucleotides read TGTGCCAGCAGTTACTCTGGGGCCAACGTCCTGACTTTC. As protein: CASSYSGANVLTF.

The chain employs TRBV19 and TRBJ1-5, with 8 bases fitting TRBD1. The CDR3 covers 15 residues. The V gene's germline CDR1 is LNHDA and CDR2 SQIVND (reference sequence). Germline trimming cut 6 bases from V and 3 bases from J; bases unmatched to any gene: 7. The CDR3 DNA reads TGTGCCAGTAGCCTTTTGACAGGGGCCAATCAGCCCCAGCATTTT. Residues: CASSLLTGANQPQHF.